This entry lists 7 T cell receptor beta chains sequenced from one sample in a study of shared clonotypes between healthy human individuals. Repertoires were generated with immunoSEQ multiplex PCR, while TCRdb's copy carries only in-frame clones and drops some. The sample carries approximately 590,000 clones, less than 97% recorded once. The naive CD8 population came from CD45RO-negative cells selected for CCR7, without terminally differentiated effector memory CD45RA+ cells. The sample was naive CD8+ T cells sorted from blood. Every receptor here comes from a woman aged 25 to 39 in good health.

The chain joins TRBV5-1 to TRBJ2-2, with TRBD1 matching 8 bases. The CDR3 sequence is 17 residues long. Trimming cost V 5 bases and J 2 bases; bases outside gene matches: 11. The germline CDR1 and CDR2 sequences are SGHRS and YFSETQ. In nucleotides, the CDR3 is TGCGCCAGCAGAGATCGGGCGGGACAGGTTAACACCGGGGAGCTGTTTTTT. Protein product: CASRDRAGQVNTGELFF.

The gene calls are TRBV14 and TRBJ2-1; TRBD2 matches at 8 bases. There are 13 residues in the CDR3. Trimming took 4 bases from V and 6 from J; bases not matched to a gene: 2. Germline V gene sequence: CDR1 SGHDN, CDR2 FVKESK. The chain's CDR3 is CASSLLAGNEQFF. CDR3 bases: TGTGCCAGCAGCCTTCTAGCGGGCAATGAGCAGTTCTTC. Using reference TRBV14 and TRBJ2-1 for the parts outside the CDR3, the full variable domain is EAGVTQFPSHSVIEKGQTVTLRCDPISGHDNLYWYRRVMGKEIKFLLHFVKESKQDESGMPNNRFLAERTGGTYSTLKVQPAELEDSGVYFCASSLLAGNEQFFGPGTRLTVL.

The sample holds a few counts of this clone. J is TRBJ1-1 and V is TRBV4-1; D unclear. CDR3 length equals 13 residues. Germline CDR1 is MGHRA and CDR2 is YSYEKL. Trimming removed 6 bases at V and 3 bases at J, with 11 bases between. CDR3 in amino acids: CASSWQFDTEAFF. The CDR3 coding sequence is TGCGCCAGCAGTTGGCAGTTCGACACTGAAGCTTTCTTT.

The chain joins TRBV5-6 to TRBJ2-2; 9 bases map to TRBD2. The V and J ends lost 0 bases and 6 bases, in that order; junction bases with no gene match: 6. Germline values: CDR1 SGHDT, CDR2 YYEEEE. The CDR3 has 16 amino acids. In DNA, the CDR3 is TGTGCCAGCAGCTTGGGTTCTAGCGGGACTTCCGGGGAGCTGTTTTTT. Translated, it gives CASSLGSSGTSGELFF.

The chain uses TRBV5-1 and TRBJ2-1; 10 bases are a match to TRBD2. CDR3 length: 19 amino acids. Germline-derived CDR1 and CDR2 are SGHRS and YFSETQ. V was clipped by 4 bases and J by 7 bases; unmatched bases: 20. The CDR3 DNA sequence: TGCGCCAGCAGCAGGAGTGGGGGAGTTCTAGCGGGAGTAGATAATGAGCAGTTCTTC. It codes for CASSRSGGVLAGVDNEQFF.

In nucleotides, the CDR3 is TGTGCCAGCAGCTCAAGCGCTCTAGGGCGGAATGAGCAGTTCTTC. Translated, it gives CASSSSALGRNEQFF. The genes are TRBV5-4 and TRBJ2-1; D gene unclear. Germline CDR1 SGHNT, CDR2 YYREEE (reference sequence). CDR3 length: 15 amino acids. V shed 3 bases and J shed 7 bases, with 17 bases lying between them.

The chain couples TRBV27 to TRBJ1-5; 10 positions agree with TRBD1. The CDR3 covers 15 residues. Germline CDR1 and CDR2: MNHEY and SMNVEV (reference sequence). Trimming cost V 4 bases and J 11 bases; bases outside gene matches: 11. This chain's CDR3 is CASSWTGTGVKSQHF. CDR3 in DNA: TGTGCCAGCAGTTGGACGGGGACAGGGGTTAAGTCCCAGCATTTT.